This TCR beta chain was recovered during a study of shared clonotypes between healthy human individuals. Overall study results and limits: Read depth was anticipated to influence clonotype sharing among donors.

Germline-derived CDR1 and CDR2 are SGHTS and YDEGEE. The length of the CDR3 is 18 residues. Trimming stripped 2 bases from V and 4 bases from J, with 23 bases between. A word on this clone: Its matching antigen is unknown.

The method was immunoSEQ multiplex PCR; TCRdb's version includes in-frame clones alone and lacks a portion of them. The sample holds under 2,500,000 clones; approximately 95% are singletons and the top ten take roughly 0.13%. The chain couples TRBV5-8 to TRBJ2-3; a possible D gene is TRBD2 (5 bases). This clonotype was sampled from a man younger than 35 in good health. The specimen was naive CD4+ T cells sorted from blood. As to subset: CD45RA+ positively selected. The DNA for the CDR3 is TGTGCCAGCAGCTTTGGAGGCTTGCCCGGATCTTTCTCAGATACGCAGTATTTT. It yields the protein CASSFGGLPGSFSDTQYF.